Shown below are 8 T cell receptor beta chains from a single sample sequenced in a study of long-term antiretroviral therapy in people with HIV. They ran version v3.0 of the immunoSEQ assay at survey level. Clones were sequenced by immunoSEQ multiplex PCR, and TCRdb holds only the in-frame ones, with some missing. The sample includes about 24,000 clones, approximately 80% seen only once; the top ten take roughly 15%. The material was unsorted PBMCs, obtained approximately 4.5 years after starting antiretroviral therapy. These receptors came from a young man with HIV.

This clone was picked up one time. CDR3 protein: CASSLDKNYGYTF. The CDR3 DNA sequence: TGTGCCAGCAGCTTGGACAAGAACTATGGCTACACCTTC. The chain couples TRBV5-6 to TRBJ1-2; D not resolved. The V gene lost 0 bases and the J gene lost 2 bases, with 5 bases spanning the gap. The CDR3 is made up of 13 amino acids. Germline CDR1 is SGHDT and CDR2 is YYEEEE.

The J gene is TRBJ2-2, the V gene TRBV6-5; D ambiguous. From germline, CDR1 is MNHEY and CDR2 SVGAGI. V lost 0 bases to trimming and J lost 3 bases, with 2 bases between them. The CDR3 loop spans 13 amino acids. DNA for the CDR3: TGTGCCAGCAGTTACTCCCACACCGGGGAGCTGTTTTTT. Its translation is CASSYSHTGELFF.

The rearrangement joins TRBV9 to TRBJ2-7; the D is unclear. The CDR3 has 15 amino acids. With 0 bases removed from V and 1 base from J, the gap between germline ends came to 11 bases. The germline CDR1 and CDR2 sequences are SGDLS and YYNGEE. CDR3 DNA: TGTGCCAGCAGCGTAGAAGCCACCCCGTCCTACGAGCAGTACTTC. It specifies CASSVEATPSYEQYF.

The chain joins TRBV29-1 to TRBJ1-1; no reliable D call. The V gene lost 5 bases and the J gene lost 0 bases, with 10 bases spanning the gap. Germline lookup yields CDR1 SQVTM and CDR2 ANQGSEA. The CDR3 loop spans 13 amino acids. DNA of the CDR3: TGCAGCGTTTCGACTGATATGAACACTGAAGCTTTCTTT. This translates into CSVSTDMNTEAFF.

The CDR3 loop is CASSASTGGYGEQYF. The CDR3 region has the DNA TGTGCCAGCAGCGCCTCGACAGGGGGCTATGGCGAGCAGTACTTC. The V call is TRBV9, the J call TRBJ2-7; 10 nucleotides agree with TRBD1. V was pared by 3 bases and J by 6 bases, with 9 bases of the junction left unmatched. Germline CDR1 reads SGDLS; CDR2 reads YYNGEE. CDR3 length: 15 residues.

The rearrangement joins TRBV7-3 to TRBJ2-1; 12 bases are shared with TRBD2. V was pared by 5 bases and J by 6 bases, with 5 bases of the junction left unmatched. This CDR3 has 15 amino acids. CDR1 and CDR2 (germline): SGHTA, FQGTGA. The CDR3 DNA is TGTGCCAGCAGCCCGTCTAGCGGGGGGGCCAATGAGCAGTTCTTC. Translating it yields CASSPSSGGANEQFF.

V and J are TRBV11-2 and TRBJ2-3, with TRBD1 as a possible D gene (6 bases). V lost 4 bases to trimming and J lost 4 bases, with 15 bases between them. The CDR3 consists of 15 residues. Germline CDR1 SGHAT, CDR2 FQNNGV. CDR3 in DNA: TGTGCCAGCAGCTCACCGGGACATCGAGCAGATACGCAGTATTTT. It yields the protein CASSSPGHRADTQYF.

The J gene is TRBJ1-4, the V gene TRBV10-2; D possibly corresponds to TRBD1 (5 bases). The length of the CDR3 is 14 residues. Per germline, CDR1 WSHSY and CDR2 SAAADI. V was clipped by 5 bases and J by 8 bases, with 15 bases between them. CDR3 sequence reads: CASSSQGFLEKLFF. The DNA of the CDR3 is TGCGCCAGCAGTTCGCAGGGATTTTTAGAAAAACTGTTTTTT.